This T cell receptor (beta chain) was identified during a study of blood T cell repertoires in COVID-19. The CDR3 runs 17 residues. Germline-derived CDR1 and CDR2 are LGHDT and YNNKEL (reference sequence). V lost 0 bases, J lost 6 bases, and 13 bases stayed unmatched. Profiling relied on immunoSEQ multiplex PCR, and the TCRdb table lists in-frame clones only, not all of them. The sample carries around 24,000 clones, 81% recorded once. The clonotype comes from a man aged 50 to 60 with active or convalescent COVID-19. What was sequenced was peripheral blood. This chain connects TRBV3-1 (or the pseudogene TRBV3-2) to TRBJ1-2; 7 bases are shared with TRBD1. The CDR3: CASSQEFARDSRHGYTF. In nucleotides, the CDR3 is TGTGCCAGCAGCCAAGAGTTCGCGAGGGACAGCCGCCATGGCTACACCTTC.